This T cell receptor (beta chain) was captured in a study of cytomegalovirus exposure and HLA in healthy donors (TCRdb year 2017). In the study overall: In an earlier analysis of 587 of the donors, 276 Gb of sequence data and approximately 100 million unique TCR beta sequences from 180 million or so T cells were reported. Approximately 310 gigabases of sequencing data and 78 million or so unique TCR sequences were included in an early release covering about 700 HLA-typed donors. Among the 398 genotyped donors, around 79% belonged to the genetic ancestry cluster associated with self-reported Caucasian donors. The aim of the study was to test whether cataloging public T cell receptors could identify signatures of past pathogen exposure. The study profiled the T cell repertoires of hundreds of subjects by immunosequencing and related them to cytomegalovirus serostatus. A separate validation cohort of 100 to 150 different subjects was used in addition to the approximately 640-subject first cohort. High-throughput TCR immunosequencing, statistical association of individual TCRs with disease status, and machine learning were combined to predict cytomegalovirus infection status. A later analysis re-analyzed previously published TCR beta repertoires from approximately 670 donors and added high-resolution HLA genotyping to study TCR occurrence patterns. Rather than drawing on any new phenotypic data, the later analysis identified candidate immune exposures from TCR beta sequences and the way those sequences occurred across donors. An earlier analysis of fewer than 750 of the donors used high-throughput TCR beta sequencing to judge whether each TCR beta V gene segment behaved as functional or pseudogenic. Alongside the repertoire data, information on donor age, sex, ethnicity and CMV serostatus was compiled. A later genetic analysis took genome-wide SNP genotypes for about 65% of the 666 donors and used that subset as a discovery cohort. All discovery cohort repertoires had been generated using a single sequencing platform. Class I and class II HLA loci were covered by the typing at four-digit resolution. The number of typed donors differed by locus: about 629-630 for A, B, C, DRB1 and DQB1; approximately 540 for DQA1; 606 for DPA1; and 450 to 480 for DPB1. Because of strong linkage in the cohort, roughly 5 DR-DQ haplotypes were treated as single units for association and clustering. On average, approximately 250,000 unique TCR beta nucleotide sequences were sequenced per donor among several hundred genotyped donors of the cohort, with roughly 20% of those sequences being non-productive. Broader findings and caveats from the paper: Because counts were too low, roughly 17 rarely observed V segments, including chromosome 9 orphons, were left out of the earlier analysis of over 550 of the donors. The study gave a list of over 150 TCR beta chains associated with cytomegalovirus. Assigning TCR associations to individual alleles was difficult when HLA alleles, especially DR and DQ, strongly co-occurred. In a later analysis, HLA-associated TCR beta chains showed more clonal expansion and lower generation probabilities than non-associated chains that were equally common. A further reported finding was that TCR beta sequences accurately predicted the HLA-A and HLA-B alleles for most subjects in the first cohort. Most TCR sequences were observed very rarely across donors, whereas some public TCRs were present in many individuals. Roughly uniform sequencing depth across donors was assumed in presence/absence analyses, although this assumption may not hold. A later genetic analysis associated a missense DCLRE1C variant with V-gene and J-gene trimming of TCR beta chains, and an independent cohort replicated the association. Compared with the roughly 670-donor mean, donors in an Asian-associated ancestry cluster had fewer N-insertions in productive TCRs, according to a later genetic analysis. In a later analysis, several top co-occurrence clusters were reported to appear linked to parvovirus B19, influenza, CMV and Epstein-Barr virus. In a later analysis, TCR association rates were found to vary across HLA loci, with the most associated TCRs seen for DRB1 alleles and the fewest for HLA-C alleles. Linkage disequilibrium might explain the correlated functional status among segregating V segments, but an unknown experimental factor could not be excluded. Immune exposure information for the cohort was limited to CMV serostatus. Because some donors lacked HLA typing at each locus, the association tests relied only on the typed subset. The authors suggested that the approach could potentially be generalized to other disease states and immunological phenotypes. In vitro tests confirmed that a few of the cytomegalovirus-associated TCR beta chains recognize cytomegalovirus antigens. Cytomegalovirus status was reported to be diagnosed by the classifier with high specificity and sensitivity in both the original and validation cohorts. Broadly in line with IMGT annotations, most TCR beta V segments showed up in productive rearrangements about 87% or about 30% of the time in an earlier analysis of 587 of the donors. In this cohort, only TCR beta chains were sequenced, and detectable features were limited by the absence of alpha or paired-chain data. A cluster of highly shared sequence variants was judged likely to be a technical artifact of the sequencing pipeline. Most CMV-associated TCR beta chains appeared to be HLA-restricted in a later analysis, and the HLA associations seemed to be driven largely by CMV exposure. A later analysis associated about 17,000 TCR beta sequences with specific HLA alleles at a false discovery rate of 0.05. Some IMGT-functional V segments, including TRBV6-2 and TRBV6-3, could not be told apart with the 87-base-pair reads, so those segments were excluded.

To prepare the library, the immunoSEQ multiplex PCR assay was applied. A mixture of 60 forward primers for TCR Vbeta segments and 13 reverse primers for TCR Jbeta segments was used in the multiplex PCR. Amplification of the CDR3 region of rearranged TCR beta genes was performed with a multiplex PCR assay on genomic DNA. The Illumina HiSeq System was used to sequence the amplified TCR beta libraries as 87-base-pair reads. The paper's data handling went like this. A later analysis counted about 80 million unique TCR beta chains across the 670 or so repertoires, and some 11 million of these chains were shared by at least two donors. Raw reads were error-corrected and collapsed into unique sequences by a nearest-neighbor algorithm in which closely related sequences were merged to remove PCR and sequencing errors. CDR3 sequences were aligned to IMGT reference sequences to assign V, D and J gene segments. For a sequence to be retained, at least a six-nucleotide match to both a V gene segment and a J gene segment was required. A rearrangement counted as productive if the CDR3 had no stop codons and remained in frame with V and J, and every other rearrangement counted as non-productive. Following IMGT convention, CDR3 was defined as the stretch from the second conserved V-encoded cysteine to the conserved J-encoded phenylalanine. In an earlier analysis of around 540 of the donors, sequences lacking an unambiguous match to a single V gene segment were excluded. An earlier analysis of several hundred of the donors called V segments functional above 56.7% productive rearrangements and segregating when the between-donor standard deviation exceeded 5%. A statistical classification framework was built for diagnosing cytomegalovirus status from the catalog of TCR beta chain sequences. In a later analysis, V and J genes were assigned by comparing TCR nucleotide sequences against IMGT/GENE-DB human TR gene sequences. In a later analysis, CDR3 sequences and most-parsimonious VDJ recombination scenarios were assigned using the TCRdist pipeline. A later analysis defined each TCR beta chain by its CDR3 amino acid sequence plus V-gene family, and excluded reads lacking a unique V-gene family. A later analysis removed 592 highly shared, low-generation-probability nucleotide sequences to deal with suspected cross-contamination and a sequencing artifact. In a later analysis, a clonal expansion index was calculated for each public chain from normalized within-repertoire ranks of inferred template counts. In a later analysis, generation probabilities were computed with a VDJ recombination model fitted to out-of-frame rearrangements, and the resulting probabilities were checked against IGoR. In a later analysis, TCR-TCR, TCR-HLA and TCR-CMV co-occurrence was scored with hypergeometric tests, and a repertoire-size bias correction was applied to TCR pairs. False discovery rates were estimated in a later analysis by permuting HLA or CMV assignments 20 times. A later analysis grouped co-occurring TCRs with DBSCAN, adding TCRdist sequence similarity when clustering within HLA-allele-positive subsets. Co-occurrence clustering excluded repertoires with fewer than 30,000 or more than 120,000 public chains, plus five with anomalous nucleotide sharing. TCRdb holds this immuneACCESS table with in-frame rearrangements only. Some clones are missing; in checked studies, unresolved V genes explain under half, and the rest has no known cause. The DNA gave D and trimming, while V, J and clone size come from that table. The sample has 140,000 to 150,000 clones on record, 65% to 85% of them singletons. Clones ranked in the top ten supply 7% of the sample.

Remarks on this clone: Its antigen remains unidentified. Base-call qualities are not available, and no considerably larger clone is one nucleotide away.

Trimming removed 5 bases from V and 4 bases from J, leaving 12 bases between the germline ends. Based on the germline V gene, the CDR1 and CDR2 sequences are MGHDK and SYGVNS. The CDR3, cysteine through phenylalanine, is 13 amino acids long. Only the CDR3 region is kept as DNA, spanning 39 bases read in frame from base 1. In total, approximately 610 healthy bone marrow donors made up the cohort. At the time of sampling, every cohort member was nominally healthy, though immune exposures that went unrecorded were likely present. The donor tested CMV seronegative, placing the donor among the roughly 350 seronegative members of the cohort. A peripheral blood sample was collected from each donor, and TCR beta sequencing was performed on peripheral blood mononuclear cells. The Qiagen DNeasy Blood Extraction Kit was used to extract genomic DNA from the blood cell samples.

The sequencing sample was made of PBMCs. This chain joins TRBV25-1 to TRBJ2-7, and TRBD2 may be the D gene, going by 5 matching bases. The sequence was collected from a man aged 25 to 45 in good health and CMV-seronegative. For the CDR3, the sequence is CASSSPGGYEQYF. The sequenced DNA: TGTGCCAGCAGTTCCCCCGGAGGTTACGAGCAGTACTTC.